Described below is a single TCR beta chain sequence and its context. The antigen is unknown. Sequencing used immunoSEQ multiplex PCR; TCRdb keeps in-frame clones, though not all of them. The sample contains approximately 120,000 clones, just over 90% of which appear only once. Unmatched junction bases numbered 1, after V lost 4 bases and J lost 8 bases. The germline gives CDR1 SNHLY, CDR2 FYNNEI. CDR3 size: 14 residues. This sample is part of a study of graft-versus-host responses after intestinal transplantation. The wider study: Multivisceral, liver-intestinal, or isolated intestinal grafts were transplanted into recipients.

Study findings and constraints: Early post-transplant HvG declines showed an association with peak circulating GvH clone levels.

The sequence was obtained from a human donor who received an intestinal transplant. The source material was unstimulated CD4+ T cells sorted from spleen or lymph node cells, sampled before intestinal transplant. The rearrangement links TRBV2 to TRBJ2-1; 14 nucleotides match TRBD2. In nucleotides, the CDR3 is TGTGCCAGCAGTGTGACTAGCGGGGGGGATGAGCAGTTCTTC. This sequence encodes CASSVTSGGDEQFF. The complete variable domain, with remaining parts taken from reference TRBV2 and TRBJ2-1, reads EPEVTQTPSHQVTQMGQEVILRCVPISNHLYFYWYRQILGQKVEFLVSFYNNEISEKSEIFDDQFSVERPDGSNFTLKIRSTKLEDSAMYFCASSVTSGGDEQFFGPGTRLTVL.